Each of the 29 T cell receptor beta chains below was sequenced from the same sample in a study of post-analysis software for immune sequencing data. The study, taken as a whole, reports: Patients used about five TRBV segments, including TRBV5-6, TRBV5-1 and TRBV20-1, more often than controls.

No antigen has been identified for these receptors. TCR beta cDNA libraries included unique molecular identifiers. Via MiXCR, TCRdb re-called the PCR reads, giving one row per CDR3 protein. The table has under 900,000 distinct CDR3 sequences, approximately 53% seen once. Sequenced input: blood. The receptors were sampled from a girl aged 10 to 17 with multiple sclerosis.

This clonotype showed up just a few times. The chain couples TRBV5-1 to TRBJ2-7, with D unresolved. V was clipped by 0 bases and J by 0 bases, with 10 bases between them. CDR1 is SGHRS, CDR2 YFSETQ, per germline. The CDR3 consists of 15 residues. The CDR3 DNA reads TGCGCCAGCAGCTTGGAGGGATTGGGCTCCTACGAGCAGTACTTC. This codes for CASSLEGLGSYEQYF.

The V and J genes are TRBV20-1 and TRBJ2-5; the D gene is possibly TRBD2 (7 bases). The V end lost 2 bases, the J end lost 4 bases, and 11 bases lay between the germline ends. This CDR3 is built from 13 residues. From germline, CDR1 is DFQATT and CDR2 SNEGSKA (reference sequence). CDR3 in amino acids: CSARRGGVETQYF. Written as DNA, the CDR3 is TGCAGTGCTAGAAGGGGGGGGGTAGAGACCCAGTACTTC.

V usage is TRBV20-1 and J usage is TRBJ2-1, with a weak D call TRBD2 (6 bases). The germline V and J ends were trimmed by 1 base and 10 bases, with 11 bases remaining between them. This CDR3 has 12 residues. CDR1 is DFQATT and CDR2 is SNEGSKA in the germline V gene (reference sequence). The CDR3 loop is CSARGPAGEQFF. CDR3 DNA sequence: TGCAGTGCTAGAGGACCTGCGGGGGAGCAGTTCTTC.

CDR3 nucleotides: TGTGCCAGCAGTGTAGAGGGCCACAATGAGCAGTTCTTC. Translated: CASSVEGHNEQFF. V is TRBV2 and J is TRBJ2-1, with D possibly being TRBD2 (5 bases). Trimming removed 4 bases at V and 5 bases at J, with 9 bases between. CDR1 is SNHLY, CDR2 FYNNEI, per germline. The CDR3 length is 13 residues.

The gene calls are TRBV12-3 or TRBV12-4 and TRBJ2-5, with 9 bases identical to TRBD1. The J call is uncertain, as TRBJ2-7 better fits the DNA end. This CDR3 is built from 18 residues. The CDR3 region has the DNA TGTGCCAGCAGTTTTCTCATGGGGGGTAGGGACAGGGCCTACGAGCAGTACTTC. Translated, it gives CASSFLMGGRDRAYEQYF.

This clonotype was seen once. The chain employs TRBV5-1 and TRBJ1-6, with D unclear. Germline V lookup: CDR1 SGHRS, CDR2 YFSETQ. V was cut by 0 bases and J by 1 base, with 11 bases left in between. The CDR3 has 17 amino acids. CDR3 sequence reads: CASSLAADSSYNSPLHF. CDR3 in DNA: TGCGCCAGCAGCTTGGCAGCAGATTCTTCCTATAATTCACCCCTCCACTTT.

The CDR3 nucleotides are TGTGCCAGCAGTTTACTAGCGGGAGAGAGAGAGACCCAGTACTTC. The encoded protein is CASSLLAGERETQYF. V is TRBV12-3 or TRBV12-4 and J is TRBJ2-5; 10 nucleotides match TRBD2. CDR3 length: 15 amino acids. J lost 4 bases, V lost 2 bases, and 4 bases had no gene match.

The rearrangement links TRBV7-2 to TRBJ2-4; D gene uncertain. The J call may be wrong; the DNA end is better matched by TRBJ2-5. From germline, CDR1 is SGHTA and CDR2 FQGNSA. This CDR3 contains 12 residues. CDR3 amino acids: CASSFSPETQYF. The CDR3 coding sequence is TGTGCCAGCAGCTTCTCTCCGGAGACCCAGTACTTC.

The chain couples TRBV5-1 to TRBJ2-2; no reliable D call. The ends were cut back, 4 bases at V and 6 bases at J, with 13 bases in the middle. Germline V gene sequence: CDR1 SGHRS, CDR2 YFSETQ. The CDR3 consists of 14 residues. For the CDR3, the DNA is TGCGCCAGCAGCACGGACCCGATCGCCGGGGAGCTGTTTTTT. Its translation: CASSTDPIAGELFF. The full variable domain, with the rest looked up from reference TRBV5-1 and TRBJ2-2, is KAGVTQTPRYLIKTRGQQVTLSCSPISGHRSVSWYQQTPGQGLQFLFEYFSETQRNKGNFPGRFSGRQFSNSRSEMNVSTLELGDSALYLCASSTDPIAGELFFGEGSRLTVL.

The chain is built from TRBV7-3 and TRBJ2-1; 7 nucleotides line up with TRBD2. The CDR3 has 13 residues. The V and J ends lost 5 bases and 11 bases, in that order; junction bases with no gene match: 9. Per the germline V gene, CDR1 is SGHTA and CDR2 is FQGTGA. Here the CDR3 DNA reads TGTGCCAGCAGCCCGACTAGCATAAATAAGCAGTTCTTC. Residues: CASSPTSINKQFF.

This clonotype was seen more than once but under ten times. The genes are TRBV6-2 or TRBV6-3 and TRBJ2-7; tentatively, D is TRBD1 or TRBD2 (6 bases each). Germline lookup yields CDR1 MNHEY and CDR2 SVGEGT. This CDR3 contains 17 residues. V was clipped by 6 bases and J by 0 bases, with 21 bases between them. The CDR3 region is CASSPHLGGHSSYEQYF. The CDR3 bases are TGTGCCAGCAGCCCTCACTTGGGGGGCCATAGCTCCTACGAGCAGTACTTC.

The chain recombines TRBV5-6 with TRBJ2-3, with 12 bases fitting TRBD2. This CDR3 has 15 amino acids. With V trimmed by 4 bases and J by 7 bases, 7 bases remained unmatched. CDR1 and CDR2 (germline): SGHDT, YYEEEE. The CDR3 region has the DNA TGTGCCAGCAGCGCTAGCGGGAGGGGAGAGAATACGCAGTATTTT. Translated: CASSASGRGENTQYF.

The chain combines TRBV29-1 with TRBJ2-5, with 10 nucleotides matching TRBD2. This CDR3 has 14 residues. The V gene's germline CDR1 is SQVTM and CDR2 ANQGSEA. J gave up 5 bases and V 3 bases, and 6 bases lay outside the gene matches. The chain's CDR3 is CSVEASGSAETQYF. The CDR3 DNA is TGCAGCGTTGAGGCTAGCGGGAGTGCGGAGACCCAGTACTTC. Based on the CDR3 plus reference TRBV29-1 and TRBJ2-5, the full variable domain is SAVISQKPSRDICQRGTSLTIQCQVDSQVTMMFWYRQQPGQSLTLIATANQGSEATYESGFVIDKFPISRPNLTFSTLTVSNMSPEDSSIYLCSVEASGSAETQYFGPGTRLLVL.

This chain uses TRBV5-1 with TRBJ1-2; a weak D match, TRBD1 (6 bases). Trimming pared 4 bases from V and 3 bases from J, leaving 13 bases between. Germline CDR1 SGHRS, CDR2 YFSETQ. This CDR3 contains 14 residues. The CDR3 spells CASSQDRYDYGYTF. DNA for the CDR3: TGCGCCAGCAGCCAGGACAGATATGACTATGGCTACACCTTC.

This clonotype has only a few counts. The chain combines TRBV29-1 with TRBJ1-2; D not resolved. Trimming pared 5 bases from V and 4 bases from J, leaving 8 bases between. The CDR3 is 11 residues long. Germline loops: CDR1 SQVTM, CDR2 ANQGSEA. CDR3 residues: CSVTDFYGYTF. The CDR3 DNA reads as TGCAGCGTTACGGATTTCTATGGCTACACCTTC.

This clonotype was detected a few times. The chain recombines TRBV9 with TRBJ2-3; TRBD2 agrees at 11 bases. CDR1 and CDR2 from the germline V gene are SGDLS and YYNGEE. The CDR3 sequence is 17 residues long. J was trimmed by 3 bases and V by 0 bases; bases with no gene match: 6. Written as DNA, the CDR3 is TGTGCCAGCAGCGTAGGGTCTAGCGGGGGGAGGACAGATACGCAGTATTTT. As protein: CASSVGSSGGRTDTQYF.

This rearrangement joins TRBV4-1 to TRBJ2-3, with D unresolved. Germline V gives CDR1 MGHRA, CDR2 YSYEKL. The CDR3 is made up of 14 amino acids. The germline V and J ends were trimmed by 0 bases and 6 bases, with 10 bases remaining between them. The CDR3 reads CASSQEVLGDTQYF. The CDR3 DNA reads as TGCGCCAGCAGCCAAGAGGTTCTCGGGGATACGCAGTATTTT.

This clonotype has just a few counts. The V call is TRBV29-1, the J call TRBJ1-2; D perhaps matches TRBD1 (5 bases). The CDR3 has 13 amino acids. Germline V gene sequence: CDR1 SQVTM, CDR2 ANQGSEA. Between the trimmed V and J ends, which lost 3 bases and 6 bases, there was a span of 14 bases. CDR3 nucleotides: TGCAGCGTTGAGAGGCTTCGGGGGAATGGCTACACCTTC. It yields the protein CSVERLRGNGYTF.

The chain has TRBV7-3 and TRBJ2-3, with D uncertain. Trimming shortened V by 5 bases and J by 0 bases, and 15 bases separated the two germline ends. Germline V lookup: CDR1 SGHTA, CDR2 FQGTGA. The CDR3 totals 16 residues. This CDR3 reads CASSHPSRGSTDTQYF. The CDR3 coding sequence is TGTGCCAGCAGCCACCCCTCGCGCGGCAGCACAGATACGCAGTATTTT.

This chain links TRBV6-5 with TRBJ1-2; 9 bases are a match to TRBD1. The CDR3 is made up of 15 amino acids. Unmatched junction bases numbered 9, after V lost 6 bases and J lost 4 bases. In germline, CDR1 is MNHEY, CDR2 SVGAGI. The CDR3 sequence: CASRIGTGSGYGYTF. The CDR3 region has the DNA TGTGCCAGCAGGATAGGGACAGGGAGCGGCTATGGCTACACCTTC.

V gene TRBV20-1 combines with J gene TRBJ2-7; D may be TRBD1 or TRBD2 (5 bases each). Germline assignment: CDR1 DFQATT and CDR2 SNEGSKA (reference sequence). There are 11 residues in the CDR3. V lost 6 bases, J lost 5 bases, and 11 bases lay in between. The chain's CDR3 is CSAGVGDEQYF. The DNA for the CDR3 is TGCAGTGCGGGGGTGGGGGACGAGCAGTACTTC.

This clonotype was picked up a small number of times. V gene TRBV15 combines with J gene TRBJ2-1, with TRBD2 matching 7 bases. Unmatched junction bases numbered 7, after V lost 1 base and J lost 4 bases. Per the germline V gene, CDR1 is LNHNV and CDR2 is YYDKDF (reference sequence). The CDR3 totals 16 residues. DNA of the CDR3: TGTGCCACCAGCAGAGGAAGAGGGCGGGAGTACAATGAGCAGTTCTTC. It encodes CATSRGRGREYNEQFF.

In this sample, this clonotype turned up a few times. The chain recombines TRBV20-1 with TRBJ2-5; maybe TRBD2 (6 bases). Germline V gives CDR1 DFQATT, CDR2 SNEGSKA (reference sequence). There are 13 residues in the CDR3. Trimming left V 3 bases short and J 2 bases short, with 10 bases between. CDR3: CSASSGLQETQYF. CDR3 DNA: TGCAGTGCTAGCTCCGGACTACAAGAGACCCAGTACTTC.

The rearrangement joins TRBV20-1 to TRBJ1-5; D might be TRBD1 (6 bases). V lost 5 bases and J 7 bases, leaving 15 bases between the germline ends. The CDR3 contains 13 residues. The germline CDR1 and CDR2 sequences are DFQATT and SNEGSKA (reference sequence). The CDR3 is CSAFDRSGQPQHF. Written as DNA, the CDR3 is TGCAGTGCTTTTGACAGGAGCGGACAGCCCCAGCATTTT.

This clonotype has only a few counts. The V call is TRBV7-9, the J call TRBJ2-6; TRBD1 aligns across 11 bases. V lost 4 bases and J lost 1; bases outside the gene matches: 3. The germline V gene encodes CDR1 SEHNR and CDR2 FQNEAQ (reference sequence). The length of the CDR3 is 17 residues. For the CDR3, the DNA is TGTGCCAGCAGCTGGACAGGGGGCGCGTCTGGGGCCAACGTCCTGACTTTC. Encoded protein: CASSWTGGASGANVLTF.

The chain joins TRBV5-1 to TRBJ1-2, with D possibly matching TRBD1 (6 bases). V lost 0 bases to trimming and J lost 8 bases, with 14 bases between them. Germline lookup yields CDR1 SGHRS and CDR2 YFSETQ. The length of the CDR3 is 14 residues. CDR3 DNA sequence: TGCGCCAGCAGCTTGGACCAACAGGGTTACGGCTACACCTTC. It translates to CASSLDQQGYGYTF.

This clonotype came up a few times. The chain employs TRBV6-5 and TRBJ2-7; 7 bases are shared with TRBD1. V lost 2 bases and J lost 12; bases outside the gene matches: 13. The germline V gene has CDR1 MNHEY and CDR2 SVGAGI. CDR3 size: 14 residues. The CDR3 nucleotides read TGTGCCAGCAGTTACACCCCATTAGGACAGGCTCTGTACTTC. The encoded protein is CASSYTPLGQALYF.

This clonotype was observed a handful of times. The chain joins TRBV6-6 to TRBJ2-4; 8 bases agree with TRBD2. TRBJ2-7 explains the end of the DNA better; the J call may be wrong. Germline V gene data show CDR1 as MNHNY and CDR2 as SVGAGI (reference sequence). The CDR3 is 16 amino acids. This chain's CDR3 is CASSYPTGLVIYEQYF. In DNA form, the CDR3 reads TGTGCCAGCAGTTATCCCACGGGACTAGTGATCTACGAGCAGTACTTC.

Of note for this clonotype: This could be a read error, since a much larger clone is one nucleotide away. This CDR3 is CSAGLNPGLVAYEQYF. The DNA of the CDR3 is TGCAGTGCTGGACTAAACCCGGGACTAGTAGCATACGAGCAGTACTTC. The genes are TRBV20-1 and TRBJ2-7; 8 bases are shared with TRBD2. After removal of 5 bases from V and 4 bases from J, the junction contained 16 bases not matched to a gene. Germline V CDR1 and CDR2: DFQATT, SNEGSKA (reference sequence). CDR3 length: 16 residues.